This T cell receptor (beta chain) was retrieved from a study of OX40 agonist ivuxolimab in advanced cancers. With respect to the entire study: Ivuxolimab was an agonistic, fully human IgG2 monoclonal antibody directed against OX40 (CD134), a costimulatory receptor. The paper describes the monotherapy dose-escalation part (N = 52 patients) of the phase I trial of ivuxolimab. Intravenous ivuxolimab was administered to patients every 2 weeks at six dose levels: 0.01, 0.1, 0.3, 1.5, 3 and 10 mg/kg. In the dose-escalation cohort, 75% to 90% of patients were male, and the mean age was roughly 56 years with a range of 23 to 79. Patients were allowed to have had prior anti-PD-1, anti-PD-L1 or anti-CTLA-4 therapy, and 40% of the dose-escalation patients had previously received checkpoint inhibitors. Among the roughly 52 dose-escalation patients, some 19 had hepatocellular carcinoma, 15 melanoma, 9 renal cell carcinoma and 9 head and neck cancer. Partial responses were achieved by three dose-escalation patients, of whom one had hepatocellular carcinoma and two had cutaneous melanoma. The point of sequencing TCRbeta in the periphery was to test whether ivuxolimab changed TCR sequence diversity and drove clonal T-cell expansion. Findings and caveats that apply to the study as a whole: Low levels of normalized T-cell clonal expansion were also seen in some nonresponding patients. The antigen specificity of the peripheral T cells that underwent clonal expansion was not determined. In partial responders in the 0.1-3.0 mg/kg groups, normalized peripheral clonal expansion was found to be among the lowest, especially among CD8+ T cells. After ivuxolimab, CD8+ T cells had more expanded clones than CD4+ T cells on average. At doses of 0.1 to 3.0 mg/kg, clonal expansion of both CD4+ and CD8+ blood T cells was observed from baseline to week 6.

V is reduced by 1 base and J by 10 bases, leaving a spacing of 6 bases between them. The cysteine opens and the phenylalanine closes a CDR3 of 10 amino acids. Only the CDR3 part of the read is kept: 30 bases, read in frame from the first base. The germline V gene encodes CDR1 DFQATT and CDR2 SNEGSKA (reference sequence). Genomic DNA was extracted from sorted cells for sequencing of the TCRbeta CDR3 region. The immunoSEQ Assay was used to sequence the TCRbeta CDR3 regions. TCRdb's version of the immuneACCESS table is confined to in-frame rearrangements and falls short of the full clone set. An unresolved V gene accounts for under half of the shortfall where checked; the remainder is of unknown origin. This sample lists fewer than 35,000 clones; under 85% were detected once. The ten most abundant clones make up around 12% of the sample. The trial excluded patients who had a history of autoimmune disease or were on systemic immunosuppression. Peripheral blood for TCR sequencing was drawn from every dose cohort at baseline, at cycle 4 day 1 and at cycle 7 day 1. Samples came from an open-label, multicenter, first-in-human phase I dose-escalation trial of ivuxolimab. The trial enrolled adults with locally advanced or metastatic head and neck squamous cell, hepatocellular, melanoma or renal cell carcinoma. Before TCR sequencing, CD4+ T cells and CD8+ T cells were sorted from peripheral blood as separate populations.

This clone has just a few counts. Its antigen is not yet known. No qualities accompany the bases; no much larger clone lies one base away. The TCR was taken from an adult with an advanced solid tumor such as melanoma, head and neck, liver or kidney cancer. The V and J genes are TRBV20-1 and TRBJ2-3, with the identity of the D gene unclear. Source: CD4+ or CD8+ T cells sorted from blood, taken in a trial of the OX40 agonist ivuxolimab. The CDR3: CSARVGSQYF. Here is the DNA: TGCAGTGCTAGAGTCGGATCGCAGTATTTT.